This T cell receptor beta chain is from a study of shared clonotypes between healthy human individuals. Every donor was a Caucasian adult from Nashville, Tennessee. This CDR3 comprises 15 residues. CDR1 MGHDK and CDR2 SYGVNS come from the germline V gene. V lost 7 bases and J lost 3, with 18 bases in between. The table lists this clone with a count of one. The assay was immunoSEQ multiplex PCR, and TCRdb's table has in-frame clones only and misses some. Here the sample spans fewer than 850,000 clones, approximately 79% being singletons. The sequencing sample was made of memory CD4+ T cells sorted from blood. Subset indicated: CD45RA-negative fraction. The receptor's source is a woman in her 30s in good health. The V gene is TRBV25-1, the J gene TRBJ1-1; D possibly corresponds to TRBD1 (5 bases). The CDR3 nucleotides read TGTGCCAGCACCCCAAGGGGAGGGGCGTACACTGAAGCTTTCTTT. Encoded protein: CASTPRGGAYTEAFF.